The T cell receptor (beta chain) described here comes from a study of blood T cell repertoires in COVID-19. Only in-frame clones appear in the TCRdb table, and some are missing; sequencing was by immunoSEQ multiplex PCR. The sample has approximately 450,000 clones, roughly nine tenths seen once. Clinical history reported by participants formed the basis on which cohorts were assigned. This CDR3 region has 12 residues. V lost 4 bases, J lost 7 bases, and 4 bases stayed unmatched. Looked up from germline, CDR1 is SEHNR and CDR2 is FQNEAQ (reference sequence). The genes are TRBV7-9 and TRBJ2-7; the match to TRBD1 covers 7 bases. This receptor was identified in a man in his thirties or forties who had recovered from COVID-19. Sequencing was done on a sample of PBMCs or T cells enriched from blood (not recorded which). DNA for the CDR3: TGTGCCAGCAGCTCCGGGACAGAGGAGCAGTACTTC. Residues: CASSSGTEEQYF.